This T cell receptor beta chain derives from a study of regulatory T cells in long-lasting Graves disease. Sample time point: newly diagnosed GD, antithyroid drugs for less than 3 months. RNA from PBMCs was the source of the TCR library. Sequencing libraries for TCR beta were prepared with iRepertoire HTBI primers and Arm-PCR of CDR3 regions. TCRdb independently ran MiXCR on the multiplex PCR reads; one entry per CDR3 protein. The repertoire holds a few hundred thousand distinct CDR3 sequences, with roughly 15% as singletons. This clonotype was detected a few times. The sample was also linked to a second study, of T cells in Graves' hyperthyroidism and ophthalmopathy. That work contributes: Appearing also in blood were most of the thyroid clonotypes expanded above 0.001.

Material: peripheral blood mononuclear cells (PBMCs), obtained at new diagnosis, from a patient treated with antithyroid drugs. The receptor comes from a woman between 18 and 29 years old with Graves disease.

The CDR3 region is CASSHGGLDEKLFF. Here the CDR3 DNA reads TGCGCCAGCAGCCACGGCGGGCTAGATGAAAAACTGTTTTTT. The J gene is TRBJ1-4, the V gene TRBV4-1; no definite D call. The V end lost 3 bases, the J end lost 6 bases, and 11 bases lay between the germline ends. The CDR3 extends over 14 amino acids. CDR1 is MGHRA and CDR2 is YSYEKL in the germline V gene.